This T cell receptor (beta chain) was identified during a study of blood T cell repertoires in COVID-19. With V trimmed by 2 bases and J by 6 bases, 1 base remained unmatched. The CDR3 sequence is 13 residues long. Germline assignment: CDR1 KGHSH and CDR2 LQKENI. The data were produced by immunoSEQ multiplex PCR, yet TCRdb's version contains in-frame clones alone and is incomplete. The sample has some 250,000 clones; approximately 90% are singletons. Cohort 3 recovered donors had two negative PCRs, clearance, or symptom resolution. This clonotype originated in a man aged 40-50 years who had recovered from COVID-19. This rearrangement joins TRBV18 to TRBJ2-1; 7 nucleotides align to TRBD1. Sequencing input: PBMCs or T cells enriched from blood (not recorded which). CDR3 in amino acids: CASSPRGLNEQFF. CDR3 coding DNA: TGTGCCAGCTCACCAAGGGGGCTCAATGAGCAGTTCTTC.